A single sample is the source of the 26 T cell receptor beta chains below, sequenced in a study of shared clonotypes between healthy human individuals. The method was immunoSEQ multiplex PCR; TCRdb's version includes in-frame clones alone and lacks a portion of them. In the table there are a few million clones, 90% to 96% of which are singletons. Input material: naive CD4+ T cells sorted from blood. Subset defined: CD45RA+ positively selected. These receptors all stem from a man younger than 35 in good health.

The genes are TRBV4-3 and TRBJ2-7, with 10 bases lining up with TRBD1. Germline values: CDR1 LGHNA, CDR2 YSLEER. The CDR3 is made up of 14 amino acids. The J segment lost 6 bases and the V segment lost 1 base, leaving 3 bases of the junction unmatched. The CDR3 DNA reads TGCGCCAGCAGCCAAGCGGACAGGGGGTCCGAGCAGTACTTC. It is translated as CASSQADRGSEQYF.

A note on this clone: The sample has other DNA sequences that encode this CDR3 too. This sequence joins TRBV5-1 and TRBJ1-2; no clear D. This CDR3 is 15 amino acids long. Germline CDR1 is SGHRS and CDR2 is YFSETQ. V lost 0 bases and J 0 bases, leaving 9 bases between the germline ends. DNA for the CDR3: TGCGCCAGCAGCTTGGTTCCGGACCCTAACTATGGCTACACCTTC. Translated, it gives CASSLVPDPNYGYTF.

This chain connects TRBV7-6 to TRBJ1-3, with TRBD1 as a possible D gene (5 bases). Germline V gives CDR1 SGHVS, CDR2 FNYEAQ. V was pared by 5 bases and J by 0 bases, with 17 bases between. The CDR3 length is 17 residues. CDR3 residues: CASSQTGTQSSGNTIYF. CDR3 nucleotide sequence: TGTGCCAGCAGCCAAACCGGGACGCAGAGCTCTGGAAACACCATATATTTT.

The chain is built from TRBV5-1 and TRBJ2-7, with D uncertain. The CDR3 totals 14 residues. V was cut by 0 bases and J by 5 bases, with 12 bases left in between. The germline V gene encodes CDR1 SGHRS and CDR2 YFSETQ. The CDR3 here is CASSLAVQGDEQYF. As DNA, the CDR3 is TGCGCCAGCAGCTTGGCCGTCCAAGGAGACGAGCAGTACTTC.

This CDR3 is CASSLGYYNNYGYTF. DNA for the CDR3: TGTGCCAGCAGCTTAGGGTACTACAATAACTATGGCTACACCTTC. V gene TRBV7-2 combines with J gene TRBJ1-2; D unclear. V was trimmed by 1 base and J by 1 base, leaving 10 bases between them. CDR3 length: 15 residues. The V gene's germline CDR1 is SGHTA and CDR2 FQGNSA.

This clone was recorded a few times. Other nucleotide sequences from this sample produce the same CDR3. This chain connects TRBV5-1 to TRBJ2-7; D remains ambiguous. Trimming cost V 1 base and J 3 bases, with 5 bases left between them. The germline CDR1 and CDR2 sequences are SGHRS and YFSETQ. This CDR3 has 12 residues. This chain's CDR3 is CASSLLGYEQYF. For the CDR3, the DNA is TGCGCCAGCAGCTTGTTGGGCTACGAGCAGTACTTC.

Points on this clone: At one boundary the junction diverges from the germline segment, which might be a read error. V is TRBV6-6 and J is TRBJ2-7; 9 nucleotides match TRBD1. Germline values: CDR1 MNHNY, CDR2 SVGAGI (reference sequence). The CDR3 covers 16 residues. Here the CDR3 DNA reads TGTGCCAGCAGTTACGCCGGACAGGGGAACCCCTACCAGCAGTACTTC. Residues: CASSYAGQGNPYQQYF.

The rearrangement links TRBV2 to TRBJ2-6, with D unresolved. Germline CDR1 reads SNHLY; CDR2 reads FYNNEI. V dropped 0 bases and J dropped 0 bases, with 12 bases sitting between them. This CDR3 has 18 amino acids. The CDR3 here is CASSEAPGFSSGANVLTF. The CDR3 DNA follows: TGTGCCAGCAGTGAAGCGCCGGGTTTTAGCTCTGGGGCCAACGTCCTGACTTTC.

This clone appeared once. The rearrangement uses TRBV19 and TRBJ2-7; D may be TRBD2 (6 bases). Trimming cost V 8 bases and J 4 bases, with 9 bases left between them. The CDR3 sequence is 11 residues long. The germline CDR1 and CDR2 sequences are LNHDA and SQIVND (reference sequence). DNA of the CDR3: TGTGCCAGTGCCGCGGGGTACGAGCAGTACTTC. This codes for CASAAGYEQYF. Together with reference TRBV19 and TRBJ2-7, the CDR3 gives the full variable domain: DGGITQSPKYLFRKEGQNVTLSCEQNLNHDAMYWYRQDPGQGLRLIYYSQIVNDFQKGDIAEGYSVSREKKESFPLTVTSAQKNPTAFYLCASAAGYEQYFGPGTRLTVT.

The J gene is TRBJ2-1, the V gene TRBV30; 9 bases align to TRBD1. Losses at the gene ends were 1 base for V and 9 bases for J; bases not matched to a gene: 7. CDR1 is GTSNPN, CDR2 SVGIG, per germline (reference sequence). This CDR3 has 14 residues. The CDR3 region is CAWSDDRGVGEQFF. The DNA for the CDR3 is TGTGCCTGGAGTGACGACAGGGGGGTCGGTGAGCAGTTCTTC. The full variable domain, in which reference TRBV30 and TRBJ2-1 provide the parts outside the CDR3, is SQTIHQWPATLVQPVGSPLSLECTVEGTSNPNLYWYRQAAGRGLQLLFYSVGIGQISSEVPQNLSASRPQDRQFILSSKKLLLSDSGFYLCAWSDDRGVGEQFFGPGTRLTVL.

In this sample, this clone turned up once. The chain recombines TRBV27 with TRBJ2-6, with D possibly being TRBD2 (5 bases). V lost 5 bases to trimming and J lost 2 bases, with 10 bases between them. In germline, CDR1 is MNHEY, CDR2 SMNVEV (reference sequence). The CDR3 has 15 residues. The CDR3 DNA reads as TGTGCCAGCAGTGCCCCCGGGGCTGGGGCCAACGTCCTGACTTTC. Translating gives CASSAPGAGANVLTF.

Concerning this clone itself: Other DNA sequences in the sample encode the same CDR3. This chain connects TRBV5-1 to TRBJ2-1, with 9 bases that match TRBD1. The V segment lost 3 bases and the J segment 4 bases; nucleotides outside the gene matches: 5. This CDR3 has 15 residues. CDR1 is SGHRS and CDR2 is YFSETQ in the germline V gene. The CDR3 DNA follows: TGCGCCAGCAGCTGGGGACAGGGTACGTACAATGAGCAGTTCTTC. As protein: CASSWGQGTYNEQFF.

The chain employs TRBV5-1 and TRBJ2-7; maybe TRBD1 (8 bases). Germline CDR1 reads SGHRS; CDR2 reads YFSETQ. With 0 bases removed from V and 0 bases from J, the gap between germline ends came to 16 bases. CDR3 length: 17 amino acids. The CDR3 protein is CASSLGQGRVSSYEQYF. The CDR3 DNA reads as TGCGCCAGCAGCTTGGGACAGGGGAGGGTAAGCTCCTACGAGCAGTACTTC.

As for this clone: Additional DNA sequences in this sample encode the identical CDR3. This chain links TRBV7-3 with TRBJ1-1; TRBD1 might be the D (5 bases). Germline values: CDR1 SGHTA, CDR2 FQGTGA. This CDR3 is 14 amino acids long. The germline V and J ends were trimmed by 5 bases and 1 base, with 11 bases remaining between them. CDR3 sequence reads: CASSLDGGNTEAFF. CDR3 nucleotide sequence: TGTGCCAGCAGCCTGGACGGGGGGAACACTGAAGCTTTCTTT.

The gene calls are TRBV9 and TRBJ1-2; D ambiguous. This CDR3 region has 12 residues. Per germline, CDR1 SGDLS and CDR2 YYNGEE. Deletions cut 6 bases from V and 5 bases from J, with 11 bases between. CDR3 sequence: CASTSTGYGYTF. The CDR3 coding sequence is TGTGCCAGCACCTCGACGGGGTATGGCTACACCTTC.

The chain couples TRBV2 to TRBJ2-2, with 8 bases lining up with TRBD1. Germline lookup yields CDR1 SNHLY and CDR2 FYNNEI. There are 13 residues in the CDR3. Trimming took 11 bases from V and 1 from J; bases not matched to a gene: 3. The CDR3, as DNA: TGTGCCGGCGGACAGGGGAACACCGGGGAGCTGTTTTTT. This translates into CAGGQGNTGELFF.

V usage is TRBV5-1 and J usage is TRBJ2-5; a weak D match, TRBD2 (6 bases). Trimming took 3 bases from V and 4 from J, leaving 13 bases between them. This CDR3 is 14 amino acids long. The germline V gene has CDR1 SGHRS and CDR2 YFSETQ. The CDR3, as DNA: TGCGCCAGCAGCTGGGGACTCCCCGGAGAGACCCAGTACTTC. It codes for CASSWGLPGETQYF.

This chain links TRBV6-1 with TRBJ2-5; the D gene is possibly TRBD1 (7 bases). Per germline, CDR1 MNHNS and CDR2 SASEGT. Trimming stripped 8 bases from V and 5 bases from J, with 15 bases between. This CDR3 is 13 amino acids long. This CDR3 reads CASGAQGRETQYF. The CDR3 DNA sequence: TGTGCCAGCGGGGCACAGGGGAGGGAGACCCAGTACTTC.

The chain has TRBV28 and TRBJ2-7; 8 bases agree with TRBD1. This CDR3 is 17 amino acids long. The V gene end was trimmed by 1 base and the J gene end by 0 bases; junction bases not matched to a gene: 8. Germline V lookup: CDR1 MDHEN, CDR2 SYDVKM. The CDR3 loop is CASSLFQGQANSYEQYF. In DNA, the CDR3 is TGTGCCAGCAGTTTATTTCAGGGACAGGCTAACTCCTACGAGCAGTACTTC.

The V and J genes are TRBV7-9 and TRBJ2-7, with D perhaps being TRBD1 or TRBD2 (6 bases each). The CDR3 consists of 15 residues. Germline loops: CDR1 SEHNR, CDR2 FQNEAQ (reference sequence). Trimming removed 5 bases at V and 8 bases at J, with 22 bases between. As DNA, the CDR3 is TGTGCCAGCAGCCCCTACCGAGGAGGGGGATTTCAGCAGTACTTC. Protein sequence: CASSPYRGGGFQQYF.

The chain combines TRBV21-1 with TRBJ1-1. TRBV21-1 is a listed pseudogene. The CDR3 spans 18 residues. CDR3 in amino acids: CASSKARQGGMWHTEAFF. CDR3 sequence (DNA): TGTGCCAGCAGCAAAGCGAGGCAGGGAGGTATGTGGCACACTGAAGCTTTCTTT.

CDR3 sequence (DNA): TGTGCCAGCAGAGGGAGGATAAAAGCGGGAGAACCCTACGAGCAGTACTTC. As protein: CASRGRIKAGEPYEQYF. The genes are TRBV27 and TRBJ2-7; 8 bases map to TRBD2. J was trimmed by 2 bases and V by 6 bases; bases with no gene match: 15. This CDR3 region has 17 residues. Germline V CDR1 and CDR2: MNHEY, SMNVEV (reference sequence).

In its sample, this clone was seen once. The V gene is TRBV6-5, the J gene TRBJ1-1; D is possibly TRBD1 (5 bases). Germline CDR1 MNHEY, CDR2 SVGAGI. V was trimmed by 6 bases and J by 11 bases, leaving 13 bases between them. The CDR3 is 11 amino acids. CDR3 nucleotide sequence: TGTGCCAGCAGGGGGCAAGTTGGGGCTTTCTTT. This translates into CASRGQVGAFF.

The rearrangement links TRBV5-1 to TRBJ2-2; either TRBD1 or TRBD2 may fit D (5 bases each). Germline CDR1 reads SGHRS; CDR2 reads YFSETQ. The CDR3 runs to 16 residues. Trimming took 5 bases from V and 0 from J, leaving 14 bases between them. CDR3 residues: CASRITGTANTGELFF. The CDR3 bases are TGCGCCAGCAGAATCACCGGGACGGCGAACACCGGGGAGCTGTTTTTT.

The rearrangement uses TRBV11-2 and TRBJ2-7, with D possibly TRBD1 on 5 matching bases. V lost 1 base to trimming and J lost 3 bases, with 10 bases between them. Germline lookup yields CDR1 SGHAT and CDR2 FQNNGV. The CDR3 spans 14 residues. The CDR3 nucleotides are TGTGCCAGCAGCTTAGGTAGGGGTCTCTACGAGCAGTACTTC. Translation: CASSLGRGLYEQYF.

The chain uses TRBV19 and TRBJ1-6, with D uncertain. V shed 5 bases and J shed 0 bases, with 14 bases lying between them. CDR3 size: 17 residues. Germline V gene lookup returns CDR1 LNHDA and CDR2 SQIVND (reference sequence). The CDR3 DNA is TGTGCCAGTAGTGACAAGTTGGCAACCTCCTATAATTCACCCCTCCACTTT. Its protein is CASSDKLATSYNSPLHF.